These T cell receptor beta chains were read from a single sample in a study of cytomegalovirus exposure and HLA in healthy donors. The protocol was immunoSEQ multiplex PCR, while the TCRdb copy is restricted to in-frame clones and leaves out a portion. This listing includes about 160,000 clones. Sequenced material: PBMCs. These receptors were collected from a man aged 30-40 years in good health and CMV-seronegative. Each CDR3 is given with its conserved first and last residue. The order of the fields is J gene, D gene, V gene, CDR3 DNA, CDR3 protein. A D gene is named only where the DNA matches it firmly.

TRBJ2-7 TRBD1 TRBV28 TGTGCCAGCAGTACAAGACAGGGGGCCTTAAGCGAGCAGTACTTC CASSTRQGALSEQYF
TRBJ1-5 . TRBV4-1 TGCGCCAGCAGCCAAGAGCGGGATCAGCCCCAGCATTTT CASSQERDQPQHF
TRBJ1-1 . TRBV5-1 TGCGCCAGCAGCTTGTTCCAGGGCACTGAAGCTTTCTTT CASSLFQGTEAFF
TRBJ2-3 . TRBV29-1 TGCAGCGTTGTAGCGGAAGCTAGCACAGATACGCAGTATTTT CSVVAEASTDTQYF
TRBJ1-1 . TRBV4-2 TGTGCCAGCAGCCCACCGGAACGGGGGAACACTGAAGCTTTCTTT CASSPPERGNTEAFF
TRBJ1-4 . TRBV7-6 TGTGCCAGCAGCTTAGTTGCCGTTACAGGGCGAGGTGAAAAACTGTTTTTT CASSLVAVTGRGEKLFF
TRBJ2-7 . TRBV30 TGTGCCTGGAGTCCCTTCGGGTCGAACTCCTACGAGCAGTACTTC CAWSPFGSNSYEQYF
TRBJ2-3 . TRBV6-4 TGTGCCAGCAGTGAAGAGGACTCTAGCACAGATACGCAGTATTTT CASSEEDSSTDTQYF
TRBJ2-1 TRBD2 TRBV9 TGTGCCAGCAGCCCAAGCGAAGCGGGAGGGTACAATGAGCAGTTCTTC CASSPSEAGGYNEQFF
TRBJ1-4 . TRBV10-1 TGCGCCAGCAGTGAGGCGGAAAAACTGTTTTTT CASSEAEKLFF
TRBJ2-5 TRBD1 TRBV5-1 TGCGCCAGCAGTTCGACAGGGGGCAGCGAAGAGACCCAGTACTTC CASSSTGGSEETQYF
TRBJ2-5 . TRBV5-1 TGCGCCAGCAGCTCAACCTTTCCGGGACACCCTGGGGAGCAGTACTTC CASSSTFPGHPGEQYF
TRBJ1-2 . TRBV7-9 TGTGCCAGCAGCCCTACCCCCGAGAACGCCTTC CASSPTPENAF
TRBJ2-5 TRBD2 TRBV6-5 TGTGCCAGCAGTTACTCTGGGGCTAGCGGGAGCGGGACCCAGTACTTC CASSYSGASGSGTQYF
TRBJ2-2 TRBD2 TRBV7-9 TGTGCCAGCAGCTCGCGGGGGATGGGTCCTGACACCGGGGAGCTGTTTTTT CASSSRGMGPDTGELFF
TRBJ1-3 TRBD1 TRBV5-1 TGCGCCAGCAGCTTGGATCCGGGACAGGGATCTGGAAACACCATATATTTT CASSLDPGQGSGNTIYF
TRBJ2-7 . TRBV6-5 TGTGCCAGCAGAATGGGGGGTGACGAGCAGTACTTC CASRMGGDEQYF
TRBJ1-1 . TRBV6-5 TGTGCCAGCAGTTACCCTCCCACTGAAGCTTTCTTT CASSYPPTEAFF
TRBJ1-4 TRBD1 TRBV6-6 TGTGCCAGCAGTTACTCGAGGGGGCCAACTAATGAAAAACTGTTTTTT CASSYSRGPTNEKLFF
TRBJ2-2 . TRBV29-1 TGCAGCGTGGGAGGGGGACAGAACACCGGGGAGCTGTTTTTT CSVGGGQNTGELFF
TRBJ1-1 . TRBV18 TGTGCCAGCTCACCGGACAGAACTGAAGCTTTCTTT CASSPDRTEAFF
TRBJ2-7 TRBD2 TRBV2 TGTGCCAGCAGTTTTACGGCGGGGGGTACCTACGAGCAGTACTTC CASSFTAGGTYEQYF
TRBJ2-5 . TRBV10-3 TGTGCCATCAGCCCCATGAGGGGAGGGGGGCAAGAGACCCAGTACTTC CAISPMRGGGQETQYF
TRBJ1-2 TRBD1 TRBV6-1 TGTGCCAGCGGGGCCTTTGAGGGGGCGGAAGGCTACACCTTC CASGAFEGAEGYTF
TRBJ1-2 TRBD1 TRBV2 TGTGCCAGCAGAAACGATAAGGGACAGGGGGACTATGGCTACACCTTC CASRNDKGQGDYGYTF
TRBJ1-6 . TRBV19 TGTGCCAGTACCCCTACCTGGAATTCACCCCTCCACTTT CASTPTWNSPLHF
TRBJ1-1 . TRBV9 TGTGCCAGCAGCGTAGGGGGGCCGGACACTGAAGCTTTCTTT CASSVGGPDTEAFF
TRBJ2-7 TRBD1 TRBV10-2 TGCGCCAGCAGTGAGACAGGGGTGCCCTACGAGCAGTACTTC CASSETGVPYEQYF
TRBJ2-1 TRBD1 TRBV11-3 TGTGCCAGCAGCTTAGAACCGGGACAGGCTAACAATGAGCAGTTCTTC CASSLEPGQANNEQFF
TRBJ1-4 . TRBV4-1 TGCGCCAGCAGCCCCCTGGGGGAGGGAGCAAAACTGTTTTTT CASSPLGEGAKLFF
TRBJ2-7 . TRBV27 TGTGCCAGCAGTTTTTCCAGCTCCTACGAGCAGTACTTC CASSFSSSYEQYF
TRBJ1-2 . TRBV5-6 TGTGCCAGCAGCTTGAATCGCAGGGTTGATGGCTACACCTTC CASSLNRRVDGYTF
TRBJ2-7 . TRBV19 TGTGCCAGTAGTACGCGCGCGGGGTCCTACGAGCAGTACTTC CASSTRAGSYEQYF
TRBJ1-2 TRBD1 TRBV11-2 TGTGCCAGCAGCCTCGACAGGGTAATAAGTGGCTACACCTTC CASSLDRVISGYTF
TRBJ2-1 . TRBV19 TGTGCCAGTAGTATAGATGAGGGGGACACCCTAGTCTATGAGCAGTTCTTC CASSIDEGDTLVYEQFF
TRBJ1-4 TRBD1 TRBV5-1 TGCGCCAGCAGCTTGGCCTGGACAGGGACTAATGAAAAACTGTTTTTT CASSLAWTGTNEKLFF
TRBJ1-4 . TRBV11-2 TGTGCCAGCAGCCCAGGGACTAATGAAAAACTGTTTTTT CASSPGTNEKLFF
TRBJ2-2 . TRBV6-1 TGTGCCAGCAGTGAAGGTCTCCCCGGGGAGCTGTTTTTT CASSEGLPGELFF
TRBJ2-5 . TRBV5-1 TGCGCCAGCCGGAGGGGAAACTACCCAACCGTCCAAGAGACCCAGTACTTC CASRRGNYPTVQETQYF
TRBJ2-3 . TRBV18 TGTGCCAGCTCACCACCGCCAGGGGGGATCACAGATACGCAGTATTTT CASSPPPGGITDTQYF
TRBJ2-7 TRBD1 TRBV10-3 TGTGCCATCAGTGAGTCGACAGGGTCGGCCGAGCAGTACTTC CAISESTGSAEQYF
TRBJ2-7 TRBD1 TRBV12-5 TGTGCTAGTGGTTTGCCATGGGACAGTACTTTGGGCTACGAGCAGTACTTC CASGLPWDSTLGYEQYF
TRBJ2-1 . TRBV9 TGTGCCAGCAGCGTGACAGGCAATGAGCAGTTCTTC CASSVTGNEQFF
TRBJ2-1 TRBD1 TRBV5-6 TGTGCCAGCAGTTCCGGGACAGGGGACTTTTGGGGGAGTAATGAGCAGTTCTTC CASSSGTGDFWGSNEQFF
TRBJ2-1 TRBD2 TRBV7-3 TGTGCCAGCAGCTTAGTGGGACTAGCTCGGTATGAGCAGTTCTTC CASSLVGLARYEQFF
TRBJ2-1 TRBD2 TRBV7-9 TGTGCCAGCAGCTTAGGGGCGGAATGGACTAGCGGGAGCCAGAATGAGCAGTTCTTC CASSLGAEWTSGSQNEQFF
TRBJ2-7 TRBD1 TRBV7-9 TGTGCCAGCAGCTCACAGGGGGTTTCCTACGAGCAGTACTTC CASSSQGVSYEQYF
TRBJ2-7 . TRBV7-8 TGTGCCAGCAGCCTCGGAGCCTTCTACGAGCAGTACTTC CASSLGAFYEQYF
TRBJ1-3 . TRBV19 TGTGCCAGTGGGCTTGACGCCGGAAACACCATATATTTT CASGLDAGNTIYF
TRBJ2-2 TRBD1 TRBV6-6 TGTGCCAGCAGGGGAGGACAGGGGGCGGTCGGGGAGCTGTTTTTT CASRGGQGAVGELFF
TRBJ2-7 TRBD1 TRBV25-1 TGTGCCAGCAGTGAATTAGGTCAGGGGGCTGTCGAGCAGTACTTC CASSELGQGAVEQYF
TRBJ2-7 TRBD2 TRBV7-2 TGTGCCAGCAGCTTATGGGGACTAGCGCGCTACGAGCAGTACTTC CASSLWGLARYEQYF
TRBJ2-1 . TRBV6-5 TGTGCCACCACACAAGAGGGCGGGTCCAATGAGCAGTTCTTC CATTQEGGSNEQFF
TRBJ2-1 TRBD2 TRBV29-1 TGCAGCGTTGTGGGGGGACTAGCGGGAGTAGATCCCTACAATGAGCAGTTCTTC CSVVGGLAGVDPYNEQFF
TRBJ2-7 . TRBV28 TGTGCCAGCATGGTAGGCGGATTCTACGAGCAGTACTTC CASMVGGFYEQYF